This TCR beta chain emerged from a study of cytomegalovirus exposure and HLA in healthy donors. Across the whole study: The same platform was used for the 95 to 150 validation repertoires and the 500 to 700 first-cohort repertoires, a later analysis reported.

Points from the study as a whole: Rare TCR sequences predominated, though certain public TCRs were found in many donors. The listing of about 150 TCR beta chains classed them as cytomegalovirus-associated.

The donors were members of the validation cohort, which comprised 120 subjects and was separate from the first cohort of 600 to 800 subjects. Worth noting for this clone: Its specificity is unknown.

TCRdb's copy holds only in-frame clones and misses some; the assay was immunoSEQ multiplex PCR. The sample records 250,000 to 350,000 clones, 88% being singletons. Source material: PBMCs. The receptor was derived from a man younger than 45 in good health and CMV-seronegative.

CDR3 protein: CASRGGYTF. CDR3 coding DNA: TGTGCCAGCAGGGGCGGCTACACCTTC. The chain links TRBV2 to TRBJ1-2; D ambiguous. The CDR3 spans 9 residues. The V gene's germline CDR1 is SNHLY and CDR2 FYNNEI. The V end lost 6 bases, the J end lost 8 bases, and 4 bases lay between the germline ends.